This TCR beta chain was captured in a study of T-cell memory formation after mild COVID-19. V shed 6 bases, J shed 2 bases, and the junction held 3 bases outside the gene matches. The CDR3 is made up of 14 amino acids. This clonotype appeared a few times. What it binds is unknown. The study, taken as a whole, reports: The study found balanced CD4/CD8 in clones contracting day 15 to 85 and a CD4+ lean in later expanders.

Amplification by 5'RACE using constant-segment primers produced TCR alpha and TCR beta cDNA libraries that carried sample barcodes and UMIs. TCRdb called the 5' RACE reads again in MiXCR, with one record for every CDR3 protein. Of 450,000 to 650,000 distinct CDR3 sequences listed, around 17% were seen once; the top ten hold more than 10%. The sample comprised PBMCs or a T cell subset sorted from them (not recorded which). The V and J genes are TRBV12-3 or TRBV12-4 and TRBJ2-7; TRBD2 matches 11 bases. This TCR was recovered from an adult woman who had mild COVID-19 (a few samples of this study predate the infection). Cell type and time point are not known. CDR3 sequence: CASRDSGGAYEQYF. CDR3 sequence (DNA): TGTGCCAGCAGGGATAGCGGGGGGGCCTACGAGCAGTACTTC.